The next 16 T cell receptor beta chains were all read from a single sample in a study of beta chain features in type 1 diabetes. All of the isolated RNA was reverse transcribed, so expressed TCRB transcripts were sequenced. Repertoires were generated with immunoSEQ multiplex PCR, while TCRdb's copy carries only in-frame clones and drops some. Among 130,000 to 150,000 clones, 6.9% were seen once, and the ten largest hold about 1.4%. The material sequenced was central memory CD4+ T cells from blood. The receptors here all came from a woman in her 30s in good health.

The chain joins TRBV23-1 to TRBJ1-1; TRBD1 is a possible D gene (6 bases). TRBV23-1 falls under the ORF class, with uncertain function. The CDR3 consists of 19 residues. V was shortened by 0 bases and J by 1 base, with 21 bases between the two germline ends. The CDR3 loop is CASSQSRSDSFIPNTEAFF. The DNA of the CDR3 is TGCGCCAGCAGTCAATCGCGGTCGGACAGCTTTATACCGAACACTGAAGCTTTCTTT.

This chain uses TRBV7-2 with TRBJ2-5, with D unclear. The DNA end lines up better with TRBJ2-7; the J call may be wrong. From germline, CDR1 is SGHTA and CDR2 FQGNSA. This CDR3 has 11 residues. The CDR3 is CASSPPYEQYF. CDR3 DNA: TGTGCCAGCAGTCCCCCCTACGAGCAGTACTTC.

In its sample, this clone was seen many times. The chain joins TRBV18 to TRBJ2-5, with D maybe TRBD2 (5 bases). The CDR3 is 13 residues long. With 4 bases removed from V and 5 bases from J, the gap between germline ends came to 11 bases. Per germline, CDR1 KGHSH and CDR2 LQKENI. CDR3 nucleotides: TGTGCCAGCTCACGGGAGCGATGGGAGACCCAGTACTTC. This gives the protein CASSRERWETQYF.

This clone has ten or more counts. The chain employs TRBV29-1 and TRBJ2-3; weak D call: TRBD1 (5 bases). The CDR3 extends over 14 amino acids. Germline V gives CDR1 SQVTM, CDR2 ANQGSEA. V was clipped by 3 bases and J by 2 bases, with 12 bases between them. For the CDR3, the DNA is TGCAGCGTTGAGGGGCGAATGATCACAGATACGCAGTATTTT. Its translation is CSVEGRMITDTQYF.

The genes are TRBV19 and TRBJ2-2; 10 bases align to TRBD1. The CDR3 is 15 residues long. Per germline, CDR1 LNHDA and CDR2 SQIVND (reference sequence). J lost 3 bases, V lost 8 bases, and 6 bases had no gene match. Written as DNA, the CDR3 is TGTGCCAGTTCAGGCGGGACAGGGGACACCGGGGAGCTGTTTTTT. Encoded protein: CASSGGTGDTGELFF.

This clone came up many times. The chain joins TRBV7-3 to TRBJ2-1, with a tentative D call TRBD2 (6 bases). Trimming cost V 5 bases and J 3 bases, with 11 bases left between them. Germline V CDR1 and CDR2: SGHTA, FQGTGA. The CDR3 consists of 14 residues. The CDR3 protein is CASSPIADYNEQFF. The CDR3 nucleotides are TGTGCCAGCAGCCCAATAGCGGACTACAATGAGCAGTTCTTC.

V is TRBV7-2 and J is TRBJ1-2; TRBD1 might be the D (5 bases). Germline V CDR1 and CDR2: SGHTA, FQGNSA. Trimming left V 0 bases short and J 4 bases short, with 12 bases between. There are 15 residues in the CDR3. CDR3 residues: CASSLAGARSYGYTF. The CDR3 nucleotides read TGTGCCAGCAGCTTAGCTGGGGCGCGCTCCTATGGCTACACCTTC.

This clone occurred a few times. The J gene is TRBJ2-3, the V gene TRBV6-1; 7 nucleotides line up with TRBD1. Looked up from germline, CDR1 is MNHNS and CDR2 is SASEGT. The trim removed 6 bases at V and 6 bases at J, leaving 3 bases unmatched. This CDR3 comprises 12 residues. In DNA, the CDR3 is TGTGCCAGCAGGACAGGGTACGATACGCAGTATTTT. Translated: CASRTGYDTQYF.

In its sample, this clone was seen a few times. This chain uses TRBV5-1 with TRBJ2-2; 11 bases align to TRBD2. Trimming took 3 bases from V and 0 from J; bases not matched to a gene: 7. There are 18 residues in the CDR3. Germline CDR1 and CDR2: SGHRS and YFSETQ. The CDR3 here is CASSYAGTSGSNTGELFF. The CDR3 DNA sequence: TGCGCCAGCAGCTACGCCGGGACTAGCGGTTCGAACACCGGGGAGCTGTTTTTT.

This clone occurred a few times. The chain uses TRBV15 and TRBJ2-1; 13 bases are shared with TRBD2. V was pared by 2 bases and J by 7 bases, with 5 bases of the junction left unmatched. Germline values: CDR1 LNHNV, CDR2 YYDKDF (reference sequence). The CDR3 is 16 residues long. The CDR3 protein is CATSRQTSGRFNEQFF. CDR3 DNA: TGTGCCACCAGCAGACAGACTAGCGGGAGGTTTAATGAGCAGTTCTTC.

Only a few counts were recorded for this clone. V is TRBV6-1 and J is TRBJ1-5; 9 nucleotides align to TRBD1. V was pared by 6 bases and J by 7 bases, with 4 bases of the junction left unmatched. CDR3 length: 13 amino acids. Germline CDR1 is MNHNS and CDR2 is SASEGT. The CDR3 coding sequence is TGTGCCAGCAGGGTGACAGGGGGACAGCCCCAGCATTTT. Its translation is CASRVTGGQPQHF.

This clone was seen only a few times. The chain links TRBV16 to TRBJ1-3; D not certain. In germline, CDR1 is KGHSY, CDR2 FQNENV. CDR3 size: 16 residues. V shed 0 bases and J shed 0 bases, with 9 bases lying between them. The CDR3 bases are TGTGCCAGCAGCCAATCAGCAGGCATCTCTGGAAACACCATATATTTT. Amino acid sequence: CASSQSAGISGNTIYF.

The chain uses TRBV29-1 and TRBJ2-7; TRBD1 matches at 7 bases. Germline-derived CDR1 and CDR2 are SQVTM and ANQGSEA. With 7 bases clipped from V and 4 bases from J, the junction kept 7 bases outside the gene matches. The CDR3 has 12 amino acids. For the CDR3, the DNA is TGCAGCGCCGGGGACAGTTTTTACGAGCAGTACTTC. Protein sequence: CSAGDSFYEQYF.

In its sample, this clone was seen a few times. The chain recombines TRBV5-6 with TRBJ2-3; 9 nucleotides line up with TRBD1. CDR1 is SGHDT and CDR2 is YYEEEE in the germline V gene. This CDR3 spans 15 amino acids. Trimming removed 5 bases from V and 0 bases from J; junction bases left unmatched: 4. The CDR3 nucleotides read TGTGCCAGCAGGGAGGACAGGGGCAGCACAGATACGCAGTATTTT. The encoded protein is CASREDRGSTDTQYF.

This clone was counted a few times. The chain joins TRBV7-3 to TRBJ2-1; 9 bases agree with TRBD2. Germline loops: CDR1 SGHTA, CDR2 FQGTGA. Germline trimming cut 3 bases from V and 9 bases from J; bases unmatched to any gene: 6. The CDR3 contains 14 residues. The DNA for the CDR3 is TGTGCCAGCAGCTTTCGTCTAGCGGGAAGTGAGCAGTTCTTC. This gives the protein CASSFRLAGSEQFF.

This clone was found a few times. The chain joins TRBV7-3 to TRBJ2-7, with D unclear. The germline CDR1 and CDR2 sequences are SGHTA and FQGTGA. Trimming shortened V by 3 bases and J by 0 bases, and 12 bases separated the two germline ends. The CDR3 consists of 15 residues. The CDR3 nucleotides are TGTGCCAGCAGCTTGGCGGTGGTAAACTCCTACGAGCAGTACTTC. Amino acids: CASSLAVVNSYEQYF.